A single T cell receptor beta chain is shown here with its context. What it binds is unknown. This sample was taken from a study of Ad26.COV2.S vaccination and SARS-CoV-2 variants. Treatment described: some 20 received Ad26.COV2.S at low or high dose, single or two shots; 5 received placebo; per-sample allocation not given. Samples came from day 63 after the first vaccine or placebo injection. Libraries were prepared by immunoSEQ multiplex PCR; TCRdb keeps only in-frame clonotypes and omits some of them. The table has roughly 450,000 clones, 75% to 95% seen once. Broader study findings: Reported post-vaccination CD8+ and CD4+ T cell responses to spike showed substantial breadth.

CDR3 length: 15 residues. V lost 4 bases and J lost 6; bases outside the gene matches: 7. Germline CDR1 is SGHTA and CDR2 is FQGNSA. The material sequenced was peripheral blood, taken in a trial of Ad26.COV2.S vaccine versus placebo. The chain couples TRBV7-2 to TRBJ2-1; TRBD2 matches 9 bases. This receptor was identified in a person aged 18 to 59 who received the Ad26.COV2.S COVID-19 vaccine or a placebo. The CDR3 loop is CASSSGGLAGNEQFF. The CDR3 DNA follows: TGTGCCAGCAGCTCCGGGGGACTAGCTGGCAATGAGCAGTTCTTC.